This TCR beta chain comes out of a study of blood T cell repertoires in COVID-19. For the study at large: The samples span acute and convalescent COVID-19 from the United States, Italy and Spain. T cells, B-cell-depleted T cells, or PBMCs supplied cDNA or gDNA.

Source study methods: Using reference gene primer amplification, nucleated cell counts were estimated. Repertoires were generated with immunoSEQ multiplex PCR, while TCRdb's copy carries only in-frame clones and drops some. For V, J and clone size, that table is used; D and trimming come from the DNA. This sample carries 130,000 or so clones, about 85% of them seen once, and the ten largest clones take 1.5% to 2%. This TCR came from a human donor in a cohort sampled during active COVID-19. Sequenced material: peripheral blood.

The CDR3 DNA is TGTGCCAGCGGAGGGGCGTTTGGAAACACCATATATTTT. This translates into CASGGAFGNTIYF. This chain links TRBV7-2 with TRBJ1-3; TRBD1 is a possible D gene (5 bases). The CDR3 sequence is 13 residues long. V lost 8 bases to trimming and J lost 3 bases, with 11 bases between them. Germline CDR1 and CDR2: SGHTA and FQGNSA.